The sequence of this TCR beta chain was determined in a study of shared clonotypes between healthy human individuals (dated by TCRdb to the early 2020s). In terms of the full investigation: Three men and two women, aged 18 to 49 years, made up the cohort. The study deeply sequenced blood TCR repertoires of five healthy adults to estimate repertoire size and the extent of clonotype sharing between individuals. For each donor, three plates each were used for CD4 naive and CD4 memory, two plates were used for CD8 naive, and one plate was used for CD8 memory. Each donor's leukapheresis produced roughly between roughly 0.9 and 9 billion PBMCs. Different laboratories and diverse techniques were used to prepare libraries and sequence TCR repertoires, to increase sequencing depth and limit assay-specific biases.

General conclusions and limits of the study: Rarefaction of sorted-subset datasets indicated incomplete sequencing despite the large sequencing depth. Sampling was restricted to blood, and TCR repertoires in tissues likely differ from the TCR repertoires found in blood. Larger estimated clonotype richness was generally found for naive subsets than for memory subsets. Because the study included a small number of donors, the genetic and exposure-history diversity represented was limited. Clonotypes shared by all four sorted-subset donors showed higher generation probabilities than non-shared clonotypes. When a handful of donors were compared, the shared fraction of clonotypes was about 5% for naive CD4, approximately 3.3% for naive CD8, about 2.4% for memory CD4, and 0.35% to 0.4% for memory CD8. Based on pairwise subsampling, the degree of clonotype sharing among donors was expected to be affected by sequencing depth.

The table lists this clone with a few counts. The antigen it recognizes is unknown. No much larger clonotype is one base removed from it; base qualities were not supplied. Distinct nucleotide sequences in the sample also encode this CDR3. Healthy HIV-negative adults with no recently reported acute infections or vaccinations were included as donors. Only Caucasian adults living in Nashville, Tennessee, USA were represented among the donors. Magnetic negative selection was used to enrich CD4+ T cells, after which naive cells were positively selected on CD45RA and the negative fraction became the memory subset. Blood was collected by leukapheresis, and PBMCs were isolated by Ficoll-Histopaque density gradient centrifugation and then cryopreserved in liquid nitrogen vapor phase. Purity and quantity of every magnetically sorted T cell population were checked by analytical flow cytometry. Each sorted fraction had its genomic DNA isolated and then quantified by UV absorbance on a Nanodrop 2000c.

TCR CDR3 regions were amplified from genomic DNA by multiplex PCR using the deep immunoSEQ assay. Extracted genomic DNA from each cell subset was distributed evenly across all wells of several immunoSEQ 96-well plates, and each plate was treated as a replicate. For sorted subsets, approximately 210 ng of genomic DNA, equivalent to some 33,000 T cell genomes, went into each replicate PCR. Purified libraries were measured with a Qubit 3.0 fluorometer, size-checked on a Bioanalyzer 2100, and measured again with the KAPA Library Quantification kit. Each immunoSEQ 96-well plate was sequenced on its own single-read 150-cycle Illumina NextSeq 550 flow cell. In the original analysis: The immunoSEQ output contained only junctional sequences without quality scores, so filtering could not match that applied to full-length reads. Sequences were annotated with PyIR, a Python wrapper for IgBLAST v1.9, and V/J genes and CDR3 were assigned using IMGT germline references. Reads were removed for weak V/J assignments (E-value above 1e-6), missing CDR3, stop codons, out-of-frame junctions, or ambiguous translated residues. V3J clonotypes were defined as sequences sharing an identical inferred V gene, J gene, and CDR3 amino acid sequence. The percentage overlap between two repertoires was calculated by dividing the number of shared unique clonotypes by the size of the smaller repertoire. Richness of each repertoire was evaluated using RTK rarefaction, the Chao1 estimator, and Recon v2.1 estimates of unobserved clonotypes. Generation probabilities were computed with OLGA for all TCRbeta clonotypes obtained by the gDNA method from four donors. As stored in TCRdb, this immuneACCESS dataset retains in-frame rearrangements with V and J assigned. A fraction of the clones does not appear; measured against another copy, unresolved V genes explain less than half of the discrepancy, and the remainder lacks a known reason. The V and J calls and clone size come from that table; D and trimming were worked out from the DNA. In this sample the table shows more than 850,000 clones, 75% to 85% of which occur a single time. Of the sample, 0.4% to 0.55% is held by the ten largest clones.

The CDR3 measures 13 amino acids from cysteine to phenylalanine. Only CDR3 DNA remains: 39 bases, in frame from the first base. V drops 5 bases and J drops 4 bases, leaving 11 bases in between. CDR1 and CDR2 (MNHNS, SASEGT) derive from the germline V gene. The sequenced material came from memory CD4+ T cells from PBMCs. Taken with the paper, the label for cell subset or site translates to: CD45RA-negative fraction. Rearrangement joined TRBV6-1 to TRBJ1-1; the best D guess is TRBD1, with 6 bases matching. The sequence was obtained from a man younger than 35 in good health. Some clones in this sample may be carry-over from other donors' samples. The base sequence is TGTGCCAGCAGTCTGACAGGCGCCACTGAAGCTTTCTTT. The encoded protein is CASSLTGATEAFF.